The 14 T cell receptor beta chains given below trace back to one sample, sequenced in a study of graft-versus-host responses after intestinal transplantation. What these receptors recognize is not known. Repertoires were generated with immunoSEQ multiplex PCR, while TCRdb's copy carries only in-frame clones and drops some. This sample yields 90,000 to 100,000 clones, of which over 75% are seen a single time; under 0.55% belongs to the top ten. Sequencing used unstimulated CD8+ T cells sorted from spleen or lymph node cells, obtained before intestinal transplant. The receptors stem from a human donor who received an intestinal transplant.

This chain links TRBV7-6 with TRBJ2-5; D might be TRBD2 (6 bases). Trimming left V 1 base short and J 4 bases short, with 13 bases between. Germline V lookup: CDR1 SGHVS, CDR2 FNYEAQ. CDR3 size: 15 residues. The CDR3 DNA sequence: TGTGCCAGCAGCTTAGAGTGGGAGGTCGGAGAGACCCAGTACTTC. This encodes CASSLEWEVGETQYF.

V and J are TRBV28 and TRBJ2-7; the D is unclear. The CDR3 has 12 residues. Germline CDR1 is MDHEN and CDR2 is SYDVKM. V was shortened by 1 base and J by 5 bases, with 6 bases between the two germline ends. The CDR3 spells CASSLSRDEQYF. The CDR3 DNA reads TGTGCCAGCAGTTTATCTCGGGACGAGCAGTACTTC.

In nucleotides, the CDR3 is TGTGCCTGGAGCAGGGGGTTGACTGAAGCTTTCTTT. This encodes CAWSRGLTEAFF. J is TRBJ1-1 and V is TRBV30; 7 nucleotides line up with TRBD1. The CDR3 runs to 12 residues. Trimming at V came to 3 bases and at J to 5 bases, leaving 3 bases not matched to a gene. The germline CDR1 and CDR2 sequences are GTSNPN and SVGIG (reference sequence).

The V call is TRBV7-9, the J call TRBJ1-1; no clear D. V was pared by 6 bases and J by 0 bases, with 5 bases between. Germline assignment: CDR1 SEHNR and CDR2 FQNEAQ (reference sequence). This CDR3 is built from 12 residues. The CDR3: CASRPVNTEAFF. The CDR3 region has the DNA TGTGCCAGCAGGCCGGTGAACACTGAAGCTTTCTTT.

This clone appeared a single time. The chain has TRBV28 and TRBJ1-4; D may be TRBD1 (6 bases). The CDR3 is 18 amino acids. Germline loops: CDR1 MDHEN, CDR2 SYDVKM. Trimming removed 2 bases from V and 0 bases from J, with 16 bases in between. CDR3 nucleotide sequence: TGTGCCAGCAGTTTAAGGGTCAGGGGTTCTGCAACTAATGAAAAACTGTTTTTT. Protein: CASSLRVRGSATNEKLFF.

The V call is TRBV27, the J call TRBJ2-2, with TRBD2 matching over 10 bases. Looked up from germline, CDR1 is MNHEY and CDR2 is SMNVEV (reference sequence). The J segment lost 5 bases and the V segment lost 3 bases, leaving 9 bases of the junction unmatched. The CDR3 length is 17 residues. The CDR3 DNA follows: TGTGCCAGCAGTTTCGAAGCGGGGGGGCAACGAACCGGGGAGCTGTTTTTT. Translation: CASSFEAGGQRTGELFF.

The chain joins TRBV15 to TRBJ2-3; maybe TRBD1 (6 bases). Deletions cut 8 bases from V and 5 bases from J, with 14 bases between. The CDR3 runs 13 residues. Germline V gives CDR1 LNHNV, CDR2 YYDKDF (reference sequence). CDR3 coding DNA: TGTGCCACCGCGTTGGGGGCGAAAGATACGCAGTATTTT. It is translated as CATALGAKDTQYF.

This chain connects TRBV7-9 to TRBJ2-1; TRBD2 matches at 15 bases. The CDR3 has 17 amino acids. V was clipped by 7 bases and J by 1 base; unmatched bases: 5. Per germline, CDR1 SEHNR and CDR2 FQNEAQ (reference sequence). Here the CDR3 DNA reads TGTGCCAGCACTGGACTAGCGGGGGGGTATTCCTACAATGAGCAGTTCTTC. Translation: CASTGLAGGYSYNEQFF.

CDR3 bases: TGTGCCAGCAGCTTTCCACAGGGGTTCTATGGCTACACCTTC. This encodes CASSFPQGFYGYTF. The chain is built from TRBV7-2 and TRBJ1-2; 7 bases are shared with TRBD1. Looked up from germline, CDR1 is SGHTA and CDR2 is FQGNSA. The CDR3 is 14 residues long. Trimming removed 3 bases from V and 4 bases from J; junction bases left unmatched: 5.

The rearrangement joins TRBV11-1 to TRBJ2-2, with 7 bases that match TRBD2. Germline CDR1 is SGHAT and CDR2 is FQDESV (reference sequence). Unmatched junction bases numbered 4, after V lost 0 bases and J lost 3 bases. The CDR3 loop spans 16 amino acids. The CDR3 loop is CASSLAWTRYTGELFF. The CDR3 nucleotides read TGTGCCAGCAGCTTAGCATGGACTAGATACACCGGGGAGCTGTTTTTT. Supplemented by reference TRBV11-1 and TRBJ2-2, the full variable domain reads EAEVAQSPRYKITEKSQAVAFWCDPISGHATLYWYRQILGQGPELLVQFQDESVVDDSQLPKDRFSAERLKGVDSTLKIQPAELGDSAMYLCASSLAWTRYTGELFFGEGSRLTVL.

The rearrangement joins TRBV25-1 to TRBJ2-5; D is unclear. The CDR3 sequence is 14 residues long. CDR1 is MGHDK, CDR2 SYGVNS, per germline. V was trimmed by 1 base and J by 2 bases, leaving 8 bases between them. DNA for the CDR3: TGTGCCAGCAGTGAATTAAATGAGCAAGAGACCCAGTACTTC. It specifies CASSELNEQETQYF.

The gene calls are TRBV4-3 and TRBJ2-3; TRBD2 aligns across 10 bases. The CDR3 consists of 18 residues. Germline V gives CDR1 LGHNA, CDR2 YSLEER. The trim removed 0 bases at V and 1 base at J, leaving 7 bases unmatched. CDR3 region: CASSQDGVLAGGTDTQYF. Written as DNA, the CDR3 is TGCGCCAGCAGCCAAGATGGGGTCCTAGCGGGAGGCACAGATACGCAGTATTTT.

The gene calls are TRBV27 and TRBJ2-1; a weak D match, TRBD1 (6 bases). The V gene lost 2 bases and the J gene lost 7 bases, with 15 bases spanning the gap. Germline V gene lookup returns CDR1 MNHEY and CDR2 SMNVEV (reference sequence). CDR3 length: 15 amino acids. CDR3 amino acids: CASSLKGQGGNEQFF. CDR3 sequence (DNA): TGTGCCAGCAGTTTAAAGGGCCAAGGGGGAAATGAGCAGTTCTTC.

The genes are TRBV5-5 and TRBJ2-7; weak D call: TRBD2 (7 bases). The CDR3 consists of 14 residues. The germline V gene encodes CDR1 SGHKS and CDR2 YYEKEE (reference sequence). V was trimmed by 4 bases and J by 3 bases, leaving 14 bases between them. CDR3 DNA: TGTGCCAGCAGCCCAGAAGGGGGGGGCTACGAGCAGTACTTC. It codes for CASSPEGGGYEQYF.